This TCR beta chain is from a study of blood T cell repertoires in COVID-19. CDR3 size: 12 residues. V dropped 6 bases and J dropped 6 bases, with 11 bases sitting between them. Germline lookup yields CDR1 LNHDA and CDR2 SQIVND (reference sequence). The data were produced by immunoSEQ multiplex PCR, yet TCRdb's version contains in-frame clones alone and is incomplete. This repertoire shows some 250,000 clones, around 81% found once; its top ten account for roughly 2.9%. Sequences were obtained from peripheral blood. The chain couples TRBV19 to TRBJ1-2; D possibly corresponds to TRBD1 (6 bases). This sequence originates from a woman in her sixties or seventies with active or convalescent COVID-19. The CDR3 loop reads CASSATGNGYTF. Here the CDR3 DNA reads TGTGCCAGTAGCGCTACAGGGAATGGCTACACCTTC.